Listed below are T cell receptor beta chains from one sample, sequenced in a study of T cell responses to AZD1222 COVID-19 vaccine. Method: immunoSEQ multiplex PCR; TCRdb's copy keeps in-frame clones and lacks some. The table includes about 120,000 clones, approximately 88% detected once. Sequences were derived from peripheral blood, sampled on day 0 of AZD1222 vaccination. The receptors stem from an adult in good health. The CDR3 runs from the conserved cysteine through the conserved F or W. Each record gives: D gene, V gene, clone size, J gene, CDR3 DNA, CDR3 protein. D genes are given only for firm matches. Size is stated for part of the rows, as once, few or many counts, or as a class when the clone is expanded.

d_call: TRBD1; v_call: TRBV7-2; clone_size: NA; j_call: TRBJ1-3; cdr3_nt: TGTGCCAGCAGCTCGACAGGGGAAGGTGGAAACACCATATATTTT; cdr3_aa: CASSSTGEGGNTIYF
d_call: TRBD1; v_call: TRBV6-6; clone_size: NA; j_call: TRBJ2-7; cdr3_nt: TGTGCCAGCAGGGCGGACAGGGGCTACGAGCAGTACTTC; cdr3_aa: CASRADRGYEQYF
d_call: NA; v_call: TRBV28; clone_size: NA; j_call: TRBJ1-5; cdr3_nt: TGTGCCAGCAGTTTAAACGGGGGCCGGCCCCAGCATTTT; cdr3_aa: CASSLNGGRPQHF
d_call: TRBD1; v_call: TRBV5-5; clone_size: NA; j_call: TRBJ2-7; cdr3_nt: TGTGCCAGCAACCATGGACAGGGGGCGGGCGAGCAGTACTTC; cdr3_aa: CASNHGQGAGEQYF
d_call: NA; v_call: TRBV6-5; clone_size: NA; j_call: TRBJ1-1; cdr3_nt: TGTGCCAGCAGTTCCCATGTCGGGAGTGGAAACACTGAAGCTTTCTTT; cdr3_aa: CASSSHVGSGNTEAFF
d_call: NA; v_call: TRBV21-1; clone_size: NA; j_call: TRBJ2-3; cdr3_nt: TGTGCCAGCAGGAGGAGGGGGACGCAGTATTTT; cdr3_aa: CASRRRGTQYF
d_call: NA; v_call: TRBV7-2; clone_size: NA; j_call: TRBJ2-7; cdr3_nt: TGTGCCAGCAGCTTAGTATTGAACTCCTACGAGCAGTACTTC; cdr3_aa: CASSLVLNSYEQYF
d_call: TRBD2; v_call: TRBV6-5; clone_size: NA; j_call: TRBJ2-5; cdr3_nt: TGTGCCAGCAGTTACTCCCTAGCGGGGGCCCAAGAGACCCAGTACTTC; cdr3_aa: CASSYSLAGAQETQYF
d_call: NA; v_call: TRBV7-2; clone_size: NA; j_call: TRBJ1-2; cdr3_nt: TGTGCCAGCAGCTTACGGTTGGCAGGTTTGAACTATGGCTACACCTTC; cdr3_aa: CASSLRLAGLNYGYTF
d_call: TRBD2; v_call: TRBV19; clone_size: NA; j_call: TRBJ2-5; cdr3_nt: TGTGCCAGTAGTCCCCGAGCGGGGGAGGAGACCCAGTACTTC; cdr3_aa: CASSPRAGEETQYF
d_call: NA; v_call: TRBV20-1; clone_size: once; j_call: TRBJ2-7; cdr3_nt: TGCAGTGCCAGGTGGGACGAGCAGTACTTC; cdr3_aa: CSARWDEQYF
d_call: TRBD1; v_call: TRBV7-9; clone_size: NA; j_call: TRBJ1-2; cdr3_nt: TGTGCCAGCAGCATGGGACAGGGGGATGGTGGCTACACCTTC; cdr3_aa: CASSMGQGDGGYTF
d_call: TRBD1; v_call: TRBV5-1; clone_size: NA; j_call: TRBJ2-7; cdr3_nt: TGCGCCAGCAGCTTGTACAGGGGGGCCGAGCAGTACTTC; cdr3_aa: CASSLYRGAEQYF
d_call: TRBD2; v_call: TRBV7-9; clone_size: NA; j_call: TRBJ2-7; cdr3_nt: TGTGCCAGCAGCAGCGGGAGGGCCGGTTACGAGCAGTACTTC; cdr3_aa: CASSSGRAGYEQYF
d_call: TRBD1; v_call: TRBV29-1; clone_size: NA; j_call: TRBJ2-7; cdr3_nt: TGCAGCGCCGATTTGGGACAGGGCCCCTACGAGCAGTACTTC; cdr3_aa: CSADLGQGPYEQYF
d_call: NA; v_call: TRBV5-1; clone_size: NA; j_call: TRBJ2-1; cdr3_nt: TGCGCCAGCAGCCAGGGGTCGGTTAATGAGCAGTTCTTC; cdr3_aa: CASSQGSVNEQFF
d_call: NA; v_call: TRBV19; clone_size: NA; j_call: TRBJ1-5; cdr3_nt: TGTGCCAGTAAAGGTTTGGGTAATCAGCCCCAGCATTTT; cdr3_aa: CASKGLGNQPQHF
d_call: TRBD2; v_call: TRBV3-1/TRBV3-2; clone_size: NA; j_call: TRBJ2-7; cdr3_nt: TGTGCCAGCAGAGTTAGCGGGACCTCCTACGAGCAGTACTTC; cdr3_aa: CASRVSGTSYEQYF
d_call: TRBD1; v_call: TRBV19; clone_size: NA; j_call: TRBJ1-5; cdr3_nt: TGTGCCAGTAGTATCCCGCGGGACAGGGAAAATCAGCCCCAGCATTTT; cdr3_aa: CASSIPRDRENQPQHF
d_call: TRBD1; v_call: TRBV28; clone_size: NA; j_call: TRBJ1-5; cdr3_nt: TGTGCCAGCAGACTACCGGGGACAGCGCTCAATCAGCCCCAGCATTTT; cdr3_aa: CASRLPGTALNQPQHF
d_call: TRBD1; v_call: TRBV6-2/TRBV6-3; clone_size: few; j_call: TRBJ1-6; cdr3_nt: TGTGCCAGCAGTTCGAACAGGGGGCGGAATTCACCCCTCCACTTT; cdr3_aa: CASSSNRGRNSPLHF
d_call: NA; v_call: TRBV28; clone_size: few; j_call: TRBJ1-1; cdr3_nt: TGTGCCAGCAGTTTGGTCTCCGCAGGGATCACTGAAGCTTTCTTT; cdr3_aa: CASSLVSAGITEAFF
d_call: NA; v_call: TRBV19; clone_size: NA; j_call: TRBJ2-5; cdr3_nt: TGTGCCAGTAGTATTCGTGGGTTCCAAGAGACCCAGTACTTC; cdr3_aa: CASSIRGFQETQYF
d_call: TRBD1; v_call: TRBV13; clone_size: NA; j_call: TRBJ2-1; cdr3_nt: TGTGCCAGCAGCTCCACAGGGGGCGCAAACCATGAGCAGTTCTTC; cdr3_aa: CASSSTGGANHEQFF
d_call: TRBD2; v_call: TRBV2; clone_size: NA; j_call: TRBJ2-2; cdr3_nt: TGTGCCAGCAGTGGGACTAGCGACACCGGGGAGCTGTTTTTT; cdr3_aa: CASSGTSDTGELFF
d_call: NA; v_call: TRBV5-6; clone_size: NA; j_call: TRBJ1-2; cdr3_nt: TGTGCCAGCAGCTTGAGGGGATTTGGCTACACCTTC; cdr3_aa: CASSLRGFGYTF
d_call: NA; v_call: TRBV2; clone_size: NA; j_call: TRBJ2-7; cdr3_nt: TGTGCCAGCAGTGCCCGTTACGAGCAGTACTTC; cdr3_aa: CASSARYEQYF
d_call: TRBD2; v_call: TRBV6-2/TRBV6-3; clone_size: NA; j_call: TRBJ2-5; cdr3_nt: TGTGCCAGCAGTTTCGGGGGGGCCATCGGGGAGACCCAGTACTTC; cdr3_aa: CASSFGGAIGETQYF
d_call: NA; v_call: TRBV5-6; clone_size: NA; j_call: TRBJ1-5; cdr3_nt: TGTGCCAGCAGCTTCAGGCAGGGGCTTAGCAATCAGCCCCAGCATTTT; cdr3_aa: CASSFRQGLSNQPQHF
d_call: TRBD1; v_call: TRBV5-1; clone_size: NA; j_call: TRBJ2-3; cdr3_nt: TGCGCCACATCCCCGGGACAGGGTATTGTAGATACGCAGTATTTT; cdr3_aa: CATSPGQGIVDTQYF
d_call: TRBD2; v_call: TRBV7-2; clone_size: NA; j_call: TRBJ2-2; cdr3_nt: TGTGCCAGCAGCTCCCATATGATAAGCGGGGTCGGCACCGGGGAGCTGTTTTTT; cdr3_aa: CASSSHMISGVGTGELFF
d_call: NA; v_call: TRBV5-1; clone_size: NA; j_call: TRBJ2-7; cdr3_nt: TGCGCCAGCAGCTTGACGGGGGCCTACGAGCAGTACTTC; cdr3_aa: CASSLTGAYEQYF
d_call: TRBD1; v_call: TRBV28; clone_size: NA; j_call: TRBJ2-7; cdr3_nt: TGTGCCAGCAGTTTACCCCGGGGAACAGGGGATTTTTCCTACGAGCAGTACTTC; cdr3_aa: CASSLPRGTGDFSYEQYF
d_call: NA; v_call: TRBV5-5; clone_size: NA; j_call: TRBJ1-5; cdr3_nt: TGTGCCAGCAGCTTGGTGGTAAATCAGCCCCAGCATTTT; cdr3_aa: CASSLVVNQPQHF
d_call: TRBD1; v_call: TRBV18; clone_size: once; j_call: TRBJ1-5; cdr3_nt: TGTGCCAGCTCACTGACAAGACCGGACAGGGCGAGCAATCAGCCCCAGCATTTT; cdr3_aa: CASSLTRPDRASNQPQHF
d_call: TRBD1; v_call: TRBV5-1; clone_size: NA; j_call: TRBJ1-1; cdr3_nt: TGCGCCAGCAGCTTGGTGTTTCAGGGGGTAGTGAGAACTGAAGCTTTCTTT; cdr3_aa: CASSLVFQGVVRTEAFF
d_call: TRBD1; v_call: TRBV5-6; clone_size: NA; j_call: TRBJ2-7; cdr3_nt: TGTGCCAGCAGCCGGGACAGGGGGGGCGAGCAGTACTTC; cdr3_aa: CASSRDRGGEQYF
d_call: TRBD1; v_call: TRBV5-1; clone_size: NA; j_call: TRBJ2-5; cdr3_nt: TGCGCCAGCAGCTTGGCCAAGGGACAGGGCCAAGAGACCCAGTACTTC; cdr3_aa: CASSLAKGQGQETQYF
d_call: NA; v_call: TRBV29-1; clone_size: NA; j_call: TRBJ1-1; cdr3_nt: TGCAGCGTTGGGGGAGGCGACACTGAAGCTTTCTTT; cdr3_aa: CSVGGGDTEAFF
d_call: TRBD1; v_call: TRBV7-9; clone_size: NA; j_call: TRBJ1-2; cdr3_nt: TGTGCCAGCAGCCCAGGACAGGGAGTAACCTACACCTTC; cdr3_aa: CASSPGQGVTYTF
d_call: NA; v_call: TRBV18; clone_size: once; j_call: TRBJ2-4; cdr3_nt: TGTGCCAGCTCACTTCCGATAGCCAAAAACATTCAGTACTTC; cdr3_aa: CASSLPIAKNIQYF
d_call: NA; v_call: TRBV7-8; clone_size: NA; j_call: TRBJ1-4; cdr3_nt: TGTGCCAGCAGCTTGAGCGAAAAACTGTTTTTT; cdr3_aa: CASSLSEKLFF
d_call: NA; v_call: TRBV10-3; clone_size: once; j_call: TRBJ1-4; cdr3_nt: TGTGCCATCAGTGTCTTTGGGGAAAAACTGTTTTTT; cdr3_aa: CAISVFGEKLFF
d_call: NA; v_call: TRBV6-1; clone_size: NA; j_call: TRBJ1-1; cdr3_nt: TGTGCCAGCAGTGAAGCGCAAGGGGTCACTGAAGCTTTCTTT; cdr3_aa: CASSEAQGVTEAFF
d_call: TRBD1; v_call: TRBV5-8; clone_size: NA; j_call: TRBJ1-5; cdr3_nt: TGTGCCAGCAGCCTAATTTTGGACAGGTGGGGATATCGCAATCAGCCCCAGCATTTT; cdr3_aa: CASSLILDRWGYRNQPQHF
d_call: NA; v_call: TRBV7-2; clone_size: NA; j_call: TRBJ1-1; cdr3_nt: TGTGCCAGCAGCGACTTAGGGGGGATGAACACTGAAGCTTTCTTT; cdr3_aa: CASSDLGGMNTEAFF
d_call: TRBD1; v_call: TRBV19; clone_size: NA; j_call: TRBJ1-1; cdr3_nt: TGTGCCAGTAGTGACAGGGGGGTGAACACTGAAGCTTTCTTT; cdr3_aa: CASSDRGVNTEAFF
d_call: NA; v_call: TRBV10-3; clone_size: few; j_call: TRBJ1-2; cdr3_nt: TGTGCCACCCAAACAGGGAACTATGGCTACACCTTC; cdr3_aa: CATQTGNYGYTF
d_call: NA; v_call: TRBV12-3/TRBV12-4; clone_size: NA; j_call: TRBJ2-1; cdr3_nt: TGTGCCAGCAGTTTGACCAGAAATGTGCAGTTCTTC; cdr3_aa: CASSLTRNVQFF
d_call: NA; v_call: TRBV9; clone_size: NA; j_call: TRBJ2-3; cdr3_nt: TGTGCCAGCAGCGTAAGTAGCACAGATACGCAGTATTTT; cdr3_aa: CASSVSSTDTQYF
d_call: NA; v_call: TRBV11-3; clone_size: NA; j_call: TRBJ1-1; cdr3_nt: TGTGCCAGCAGCCTCGCGTTCATGAACACTGAAGCTTTCTTT; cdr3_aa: CASSLAFMNTEAFF
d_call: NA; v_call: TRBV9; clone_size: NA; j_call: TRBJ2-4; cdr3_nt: TGTGCCAGCAGCGGGTCAATAGGTATCGGAGCCAAAAACATTCAGTACTTC; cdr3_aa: CASSGSIGIGAKNIQYF
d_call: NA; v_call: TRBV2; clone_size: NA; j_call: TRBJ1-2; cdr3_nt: TGTGCCAGCACCGCGGACCAGGGTCGGAAGGGCTACACCTTC; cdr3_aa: CASTADQGRKGYTF
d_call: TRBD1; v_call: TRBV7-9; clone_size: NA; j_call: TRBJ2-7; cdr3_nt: TGTGCCAGCAGCTCGTCGGACAGGGGCGGAGAGCAGTACTTC; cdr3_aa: CASSSSDRGGEQYF
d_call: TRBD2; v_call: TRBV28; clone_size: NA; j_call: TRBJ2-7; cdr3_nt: TGTGCCAGCACCCGCTCGGGGACTACCAACGAGCAGTACTTC; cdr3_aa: CASTRSGTTNEQYF
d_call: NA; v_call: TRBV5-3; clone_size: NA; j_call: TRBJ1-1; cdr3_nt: TGTGCCCAAAGCTTGGAGGGGCCTATGAACACTGAAGCTTTCTTT; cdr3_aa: CAQSLEGPMNTEAFF
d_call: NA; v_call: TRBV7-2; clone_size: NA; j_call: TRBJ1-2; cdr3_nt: TGTGCCAGCAGCTTTTGGCGGGGGGCGATTACCGATGGCTACACCTTC; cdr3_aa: CASSFWRGAITDGYTF
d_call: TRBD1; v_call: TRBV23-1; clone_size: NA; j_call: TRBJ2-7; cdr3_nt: TGCGCCAGCAGTCAATTGACCTACAGGGGCTACTACGAGCAGTACTTC; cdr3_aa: CASSQLTYRGYYEQYF